Shown below are 32 T cell receptor beta chains from a single sample sequenced in a study of follicular helper T cells after annual influenza vaccination. Documented time point: 2015-2016 season, 7 days after influenza vaccination. Measured with immunoSEQ multiplex PCR; TCRdb has only the in-frame clones, and not every one. Of approximately 500 clones in the sample, roughly 89% were seen once. The sequenced sample was CXCR5+ CD38+ circulating T follicular helper cells from blood, obtained 7 days after influenza vaccination. Documented subset: circulating Tfh, non-naive CD4+CXCR5+PD-1+ (ICOS+CD38+ or ICOS-CD38-). All receptors derive from an adult who received the influenza vaccine.

The V gene is TRBV18, the J gene TRBJ1-2; 8 nucleotides agree with TRBD1. With V trimmed by 5 bases and J by 2 bases, 7 bases remained unmatched. There are 15 residues in the CDR3. CDR1 and CDR2 (germline): KGHSH, LQKENI. The CDR3 DNA reads as TGTGCCAGCTCAGGGTCCGGGACAGGAAACTATGGCTACACCTTC. This codes for CASSGSGTGNYGYTF.

This chain joins TRBV5-1 and TRBJ1-2; 9 bases line up with TRBD1. This CDR3 region has 15 residues. Germline lookup yields CDR1 SGHRS and CDR2 YFSETQ. With 4 bases clipped from V and 6 bases from J, the junction kept 10 bases outside the gene matches. The CDR3 DNA follows: TGCGCCAGCAGCACAAGTGGGGACAGGGTAAATGGCTACACCTTC. Protein product: CASSTSGDRVNGYTF.

The table lists this clone with a few counts. This sequence joins TRBV19 and TRBJ2-6; no reliable D call. The CDR3 has 15 amino acids. V gave up 6 bases and J gave up 2 bases, with 11 bases separating them. Germline V gives CDR1 LNHDA, CDR2 SQIVND (reference sequence). The CDR3 bases are TGTGCCAGTAGGGTAACAGAAGCTGGGGCCAACGTCCTGACTTTC. Its translation: CASRVTEAGANVLTF.

The chain employs TRBV19 and TRBJ2-7; a possible D gene is TRBD1 (6 bases). V lost 5 bases to trimming and J lost 7 bases, with 21 bases between them. CDR3 length: 15 residues. The V gene's germline CDR1 is LNHDA and CDR2 SQIVND (reference sequence). This chain's CDR3 is CASSLYGLGAGEQYF. Written as DNA, the CDR3 is TGTGCCAGTAGTCTCTACGGGTTGGGGGCAGGAGAGCAGTACTTC.

J is TRBJ2-3 and V is TRBV30; D is possibly TRBD1 (5 bases). This CDR3 has 14 amino acids. In germline, CDR1 is GTSNPN, CDR2 SVGIG (reference sequence). Trimming pared 2 bases from V and 4 bases from J, leaving 13 bases between. The CDR3 bases are TGTGCCTGGAGTACCGGGTCCAGGGCAGATACGCAGTATTTT. This sequence encodes CAWSTGSRADTQYF.

A single count supports this clone. The chain has TRBV15 and TRBJ2-1, with D tentatively TRBD2 (6 bases). V lost 1 base to trimming and J lost 3 bases, with 13 bases between them. In germline, CDR1 is LNHNV, CDR2 YYDKDF (reference sequence). There are 16 residues in the CDR3. This CDR3 reads CATSRVKRGSYNEQFF. CDR3 nucleotide sequence: TGTGCCACCAGCAGAGTAAAACGGGGGAGCTACAATGAGCAGTTCTTC.

This chain connects TRBV6-6 to TRBJ1-2, with 7 bases identical to TRBD1. The CDR3 has 14 amino acids. The junction had 11 bases not matched to a gene; V was cut back by 5 bases and J by 8 bases. In germline, CDR1 is MNHNY, CDR2 SVGAGI (reference sequence). DNA for the CDR3: TGTGCCAGCAGTCCGGAGACAGGGTTAAAAGGCTACACCTTC. Translating gives CASSPETGLKGYTF.

The J gene is TRBJ2-3, the V gene TRBV15, with D unclear. CDR1 LNHNV and CDR2 YYDKDF come from the germline V gene (reference sequence). CDR3 size: 12 residues. The V end lost 8 bases, the J end lost 3 bases, and 9 bases lay between the germline ends. CDR3 coding DNA: TGTGCCACCTCCCGTAGGACAGATACGCAGTATTTT. This codes for CATSRRTDTQYF.

The V gene is TRBV2, the J gene TRBJ2-5; 8 nucleotides line up with TRBD1. CDR3 length equals 14 residues. Germline-derived CDR1 and CDR2 are SNHLY and FYNNEI. J lost 5 bases, V lost 8 bases, and 10 bases had no gene match. The CDR3 spells CASLGQGAGETQYF. CDR3 bases: TGTGCCAGCCTAGGGCAGGGGGCAGGGGAGACCCAGTACTTC.

The chain recombines TRBV7-8 with TRBJ2-2; no firm D call. The CDR3 has 15 amino acids. Trimming took 2 bases from V and 4 from J, leaving 11 bases between them. The germline CDR1 and CDR2 sequences are SGHVS and FQNEAQ. The CDR3 coding sequence is TGTGCCAGCAGCTTAATTCTCGGCGGCACCGGGGAGCTGTTTTTT. It codes for CASSLILGGTGELFF.

CDR3 nucleotides: TGTGCCTGGAAGGACAGGGAGACTGAAGCTTTCTTT. It yields the protein CAWKDRETEAFF. The chain combines TRBV30 with TRBJ1-1, with TRBD1 matching 8 bases. With 4 bases clipped from V and 5 bases from J, the junction kept 3 bases outside the gene matches. From germline, CDR1 is GTSNPN and CDR2 SVGIG (reference sequence). CDR3 length equals 12 residues. Full variable domain (rest looked up from reference TRBV30 and TRBJ1-1): SQTIHQWPATLVQPVGSPLSLECTVEGTSNPNLYWYRQAAGRGLQLLFYSVGIGQISSEVPQNLSASRPQDRQFILSSKKLLLSDSGFYLCAWKDRETEAFFGQGTRLTVV.

This chain connects TRBV4-1 to TRBJ1-2; the D is unclear. Germline values: CDR1 MGHRA, CDR2 YSYEKL. Trimming pared 5 bases from V and 7 bases from J, leaving 17 bases between. This CDR3 comprises 14 residues. This CDR3 reads CASSTPSRQIGYTF. The CDR3 DNA follows: TGCGCCAGCAGCACCCCCAGTCGGCAGATTGGCTACACCTTC.

The J gene is TRBJ2-1, the V gene TRBV29-1; TRBD2 matches at 12 bases. Unmatched junction bases numbered 7, after V lost 2 bases and J lost 5 bases. CDR3 length equals 16 residues. Germline V gene sequence: CDR1 SQVTM, CDR2 ANQGSEA. The CDR3 reads CSVELWTSGTNNEQFF. The CDR3 DNA reads as TGCAGCGTTGAACTCTGGACTAGCGGGACCAACAATGAGCAGTTCTTC.

This chain uses TRBV6-1 with TRBJ1-2, with D possibly being TRBD1 (5 bases). The CDR3 is 14 amino acids. V was pared by 1 base and J by 0 bases, with 6 bases between. The germline CDR1 and CDR2 sequences are MNHNS and SASEGT. The DNA of the CDR3 is TGTGCCAGCAGTGAAGGGGGGTCTAACTATGGCTACACCTTC. Amino acid sequence: CASSEGGSNYGYTF.

This clone has only one observation. The chain combines TRBV18 with TRBJ2-2; D remains ambiguous. Trimming left V 1 base short and J 2 bases short, with 5 bases between. Germline V gene lookup returns CDR1 KGHSH and CDR2 LQKENI. This CDR3 is 14 amino acids long. CDR3 residues: CASSPQDNTGELFF. Written as DNA, the CDR3 is TGTGCCAGCTCACCACAAGACAACACCGGGGAGCTGTTTTTT.

The chain has TRBV7-8 and TRBJ2-3, with 7 bases identical to TRBD2. Trimming at V came to 2 bases and at J to 3 bases, leaving 5 bases not matched to a gene. CDR1 is SGHVS, CDR2 FQNEAQ, per germline. There are 15 residues in the CDR3. CDR3 in amino acids: CASSLREGRTDTQYF. The CDR3 nucleotides read TGTGCCAGCAGCTTAAGGGAGGGCCGGACAGATACGCAGTATTTT.

The gene calls are TRBV6-6 and TRBJ2-3, with 7 bases lining up with TRBD1. This CDR3 comprises 14 residues. Germline V lookup: CDR1 MNHNY, CDR2 SVGAGI (reference sequence). V shed 9 bases, J shed 7 bases, and the junction held 13 bases outside the gene matches. The CDR3 DNA sequence: TGTGCCAGTCGGAGAGGGGGACAGAGTTATACGCAGTATTTT. Amino acid sequence: CASRRGGQSYTQYF.

J is TRBJ1-1 and V is TRBV19; D gene uncertain. The CDR3 length is 13 residues. V was cut by 1 base and J by 5 bases, with 8 bases left in between. Germline V gives CDR1 LNHDA, CDR2 SQIVND (reference sequence). CDR3 DNA: TGTGCCAGTAGTATAGCCCGAGGGACTGAAGCTTTCTTT. Amino acid sequence: CASSIARGTEAFF.

This rearrangement joins TRBV7-8 to TRBJ2-1; TRBD2 aligns across 7 bases. The germline V gene encodes CDR1 SGHVS and CDR2 FQNEAQ. V lost 5 bases and J lost 2; bases outside the gene matches: 6. The CDR3 length is 15 residues. DNA for the CDR3: TGTGCCAGCAGCCCTTGGGGGGGACCCTACAATGAGCAGTTCTTC. Its protein product is CASSPWGGPYNEQFF.

This clone came up a few times. The V gene is TRBV30, the J gene TRBJ2-1; 7 bases are shared with TRBD2. CDR1 and CDR2 from the germline V gene are GTSNPN and SVGIG (reference sequence). This CDR3 has 12 amino acids. The V segment lost 2 bases and the J segment 12 bases; nucleotides outside the gene matches: 7. CDR3 amino acids: CAWSPGREGQFF. CDR3 DNA sequence: TGTGCCTGGAGTCCTGGGAGGGAGGGGCAGTTCTTC.

As for this clone: One end of the junction fails to match germline, which may point to a read error. The J gene is TRBJ2-5, the V gene TRBV7-7, with 10 bases that match TRBD1. Per germline, CDR1 SSHAT and CDR2 FNYEAQ (reference sequence). The CDR3 length is 16 residues. The CDR3 bases are TGTGCTAGCAGCGAAGGGACAGGGGCTTCCGAGGAGACCCAGTACTTC. Its translation is CASSEGTGASEETQYF.

This chain connects TRBV5-4 to TRBJ2-1; D gene unclear. CDR3 length equals 17 residues. V shed 1 base and J shed 0 bases, with 14 bases lying between them. Germline values: CDR1 SGHNT, CDR2 YYREEE (reference sequence). The CDR3: CASSLFGSVSSYNEQFF. The CDR3 DNA follows: TGTGCCAGCAGCTTGTTCGGTTCTGTGAGCTCCTACAATGAGCAGTTCTTC.

The chain is built from TRBV6-1 and TRBJ1-4, with D possibly TRBD1 on 5 matching bases. This CDR3 contains 15 residues. Trimming removed 6 bases from V and 3 bases from J, with 14 bases in between. CDR1 and CDR2 from the germline V gene are MNHNS and SASEGT. CDR3 loop: CASRDGTYPNEKLFF. For the CDR3, the DNA is TGTGCCAGCAGGGACGGGACCTACCCTAATGAAAAACTGTTTTTT.

The table lists this clone with a few counts. This chain connects TRBV6-5 to TRBJ2-2; weak D call: TRBD2 (5 bases). The CDR3 extends over 14 amino acids. Trimming removed 6 bases from V and 4 bases from J, with 12 bases in between. Looked up from germline, CDR1 is MNHEY and CDR2 is SVGAGI. For the CDR3, the DNA is TGTGCCAGCAGCCTTCAGGCGGGCACCGGGGAGCTGTTTTTT. This gives the protein CASSLQAGTGELFF.

V and J are TRBV7-6 and TRBJ1-2, with 7 bases matching TRBD1. The V and J ends lost 5 bases and 8 bases, in that order; junction bases with no gene match: 8. The V gene's germline CDR1 is SGHVS and CDR2 FNYEAQ. CDR3 length equals 13 residues. The CDR3, as DNA: TGTGCCAGCAGCCGGGAGGGGGCAAGGGGCTACACCTTC. This translates into CASSREGARGYTF.

This sequence joins TRBV7-9 and TRBJ1-1; no clear D gene. V lost 4 bases, J lost 11 bases, and 23 bases lay in between. There are 15 residues in the CDR3. In germline, CDR1 is SEHNR, CDR2 FQNEAQ (reference sequence). CDR3 nucleotides: TGTGCCAGCAGCTCAAAGGGCGGTTCCGCCAATGTGGCTTTCTTT. Protein: CASSSKGGSANVAFF.

The chain is built from TRBV13 and TRBJ1-1; maybe TRBD1 (6 bases). The germline gives CDR1 PRHDT, CDR2 FYEKMQ (reference sequence). The CDR3 runs 13 residues. The germline V and J ends were trimmed by 4 bases and 4 bases, with 10 bases remaining between them. The CDR3 here is CASSSYRATEAFF. The CDR3 nucleotides read TGTGCCAGCAGCTCCTACAGGGCCACTGAAGCTTTCTTT. Looking up the rest from reference TRBV13 and TRBJ1-1 gives the full variable domain: AAGVIQSPRHLIKEKRETATLKCYPIPRHDTVYWYQQGPGQDPQFLISFYEKMQSDKGSIPDRFSAQQFSDYHSELNMSSLELGDSALYFCASSSYRATEAFFGQGTRLTVV.

The V gene is TRBV29-1, the J gene TRBJ2-3; either TRBD1 or TRBD2 may supply D (5 bases each). V lost 2 bases and J lost 0, with 12 bases in between. Germline CDR1 and CDR2: SQVTM and ANQGSEA. The CDR3 sequence is 15 residues long. In nucleotides, the CDR3 is TGCAGCGTTGAATCGGACGGGGCAAGCACAGATACGCAGTATTTT. Translating it yields CSVESDGASTDTQYF.

The V and J genes are TRBV11-3 and TRBJ1-2; D remains unclear. CDR3 size: 14 residues. Germline assignment: CDR1 SGHNT and CDR2 YENEEA. The V and J ends lost 8 bases and 4 bases respectively, with 17 bases between them. In nucleotides, the CDR3 is TGTGCCAGCGGGCTTCGGGGATCGGGCTATGGCTACACCTTC. As protein: CASGLRGSGYGYTF.

The J gene is TRBJ1-1, the V gene TRBV20-1, with D unresolved. Trimming pared 4 bases from V and 2 bases from J, leaving 5 bases between. Germline CDR1 is DFQATT and CDR2 is SNEGSKA (reference sequence). This CDR3 has 11 residues. CDR3 DNA: TGCAGTGCTATGGGAAACACTGAAGCTTTCTTT. Protein: CSAMGNTEAFF.

This clone has a single count. V gene TRBV6-1 combines with J gene TRBJ1-3, with D unresolved. Germline V gene sequence: CDR1 MNHNS, CDR2 SASEGT. V dropped 3 bases and J dropped 4 bases, with 13 bases sitting between them. CDR3 length: 15 amino acids. The CDR3 sequence: CASSEKPSPGNTIYF. DNA for the CDR3: TGTGCCAGCAGTGAGAAGCCCTCCCCCGGAAACACCATATATTTT.

A single count supports this clone. This chain uses TRBV27 with TRBJ1-5, with 8 bases that match TRBD1. Germline V CDR1 and CDR2: MNHEY, SMNVEV (reference sequence). CDR3 size: 16 residues. V shed 10 bases and J 6 bases; nucleotides not matched to a gene: 17. The CDR3 DNA reads TGTGCCACGGCCCGCGGGCAGGGGGCGCGGATTCAGCCCCAGCATTTT. Translated, it gives CATARGQGARIQPQHF.